These 31 T cell receptor beta chains originate from one sample sequenced in a study of beta chain features in type 1 diabetes. All of the isolated RNA was reverse transcribed, so expressed TCRB transcripts were sequenced. TCRdb's table, derived via immunoSEQ multiplex PCR, lists solely in-frame clones and lacks some. Altogether 310,000 or so clones are present, 7% to 9% being singletons, with the ten largest covering 0.44%. Material for sequencing was central memory CD4+ T cells from blood. Receptors originate from a woman under 30 in good health.

The rearrangement links TRBV7-2 to TRBJ2-7, with 8 positions matching TRBD1. With V trimmed by 5 bases and J by 6 bases, 12 bases remained unmatched. CDR1 and CDR2 from the germline V gene are SGHTA and FQGNSA. The CDR3 contains 15 residues. CDR3 sequence: CASSDGTGRAGEQYF. Here the CDR3 DNA reads TGTGCCAGCAGCGATGGGACAGGCCGGGCCGGCGAGCAGTACTTC.

The chain joins TRBV5-1 to TRBJ2-7; D possibly corresponds to TRBD2 (5 bases). Germline lookup yields CDR1 SGHRS and CDR2 YFSETQ. The V gene lost 5 bases and the J gene lost 6 bases, with 15 bases spanning the gap. The CDR3 length is 13 residues. The CDR3 DNA follows: TGCGCCAGCAGATCCCTTCTGGGGAGCGAGCAGTACTTC. Translated: CASRSLLGSEQYF.

The chain uses TRBV2 and TRBJ2-1; possible D gene TRBD2, 5 bases. Per the germline V gene, CDR1 is SNHLY and CDR2 is FYNNEI. V lost 1 base to trimming and J lost 3 bases, with 19 bases between them. The CDR3 runs to 18 residues. The CDR3 protein is CASSEGGSYLRLYNEQFF. CDR3 bases: TGTGCCAGCAGTGAAGGAGGGAGCTACCTACGTCTCTACAATGAGCAGTTCTTC.

This clone was seen a handful of times. The chain is built from TRBV18 and TRBJ2-7; no clear D. There are 13 residues in the CDR3. Germline lookup yields CDR1 KGHSH and CDR2 LQKENI. Trimming shortened V by 2 bases and J by 6 bases, and 11 bases separated the two germline ends. The CDR3 is CASSPNRPFEQYF. The CDR3 DNA reads as TGTGCCAGCTCACCAAATAGGCCTTTCGAGCAGTACTTC.

The chain carries TRBV4-3 and TRBJ2-2; D uncertain. Trimming took off 1 base at V and 6 bases at J, with 6 bases between the two ends. The CDR3 length is 13 residues. Per germline, CDR1 LGHNA and CDR2 YSLEER. The CDR3 protein is CASSQVRSGELFF. CDR3 nucleotide sequence: TGCGCCAGCAGCCAAGTTAGATCCGGGGAGCTGTTTTTT.

This clone occurred a few times. V and J are TRBV7-6 and TRBJ2-3, with 10 positions matching TRBD1. The CDR3 runs 17 residues. In germline, CDR1 is SGHVS, CDR2 FNYEAQ. After removal of 1 base from V and 4 bases from J, the junction contained 8 bases not matched to a gene. In DNA, the CDR3 is TGTGCCAGCAGCTTAGGTTCCCCCGGGACAGGGGCAGATACGCAGTATTTT. Translating gives CASSLGSPGTGADTQYF.

The sample holds a few counts of this clone. The rearrangement joins TRBV7-2 to TRBJ2-3, with a possible D match to TRBD2 (5 bases). Germline CDR1 SGHTA, CDR2 FQGNSA. CDR3 length: 13 residues. Trimming took off 3 bases at V and 5 bases at J, with 9 bases between the two ends. The CDR3 spells CASSFGVGDTQYF. For the CDR3, the DNA is TGTGCCAGCAGCTTCGGGGTAGGAGATACGCAGTATTTT.

This clone has more than one count but fewer than ten. J is TRBJ2-3 and V is TRBV7-2; TRBD2 matches at 9 bases. V dropped 5 bases and J dropped 13; count of bases not matched to a gene: 10. CDR3 length: 13 amino acids. Germline CDR1 SGHTA, CDR2 FQGNSA. The CDR3: CASSLRTSVEKYF. The CDR3 DNA reads as TGTGCCAGCAGCCTGCGGACTAGCGTCGAAAAGTATTTT.

This clone has ten or more counts. The V gene is TRBV19, the J gene TRBJ2-4, with D possibly TRBD1 on 5 matching bases. This CDR3 is 15 amino acids long. Trimming removed 6 bases from V and 0 bases from J, with 12 bases in between. Looked up from germline, CDR1 is LNHDA and CDR2 is SQIVND (reference sequence). CDR3 DNA sequence: TGTGCCAGTAGCCTGACAGCGTTAGCCAAAAACATTCAGTACTTC. Protein product: CASSLTALAKNIQYF.

The rearrangement links TRBV14 to TRBJ2-1; D unresolved. The CDR3 has 12 amino acids. Trimming removed 3 bases at V and 9 bases at J, with 9 bases between. Germline CDR1 is SGHDN and CDR2 is FVKESK. The CDR3 protein is CASSQARFEQFF. CDR3 nucleotide sequence: TGTGCCAGCAGCCAGGCTAGATTTGAGCAGTTCTTC. Based on the CDR3 plus reference TRBV14 and TRBJ2-1, the full variable domain is EAGVTQFPSHSVIEKGQTVTLRCDPISGHDNLYWYRRVMGKEIKFLLHFVKESKQDESGMPNNRFLAERTGGTYSTLKVQPAELEDSGVYFCASSQARFEQFFGPGTRLTVL.

The sample holds many counts of this clone. The genes are TRBV9 and TRBJ1-1; D is uncertain. The V gene lost 0 bases and the J gene lost 1 base, with 10 bases spanning the gap. The CDR3 sequence is 15 residues long. The germline V gene encodes CDR1 SGDLS and CDR2 YYNGEE. The CDR3 spells CASSVDRIPNTEAFF. The CDR3, as DNA: TGTGCCAGCAGCGTAGACCGGATCCCGAACACTGAAGCTTTCTTT.

The chain combines TRBV27 with TRBJ1-5; D remains ambiguous. From germline, CDR1 is MNHEY and CDR2 SMNVEV (reference sequence). The CDR3 is 14 amino acids. V was trimmed by 5 bases and J by 7 bases, leaving 15 bases between them. This chain's CDR3 is CASSHIGPEQPQHF. DNA for the CDR3: TGTGCCAGCAGTCATATAGGGCCGGAACAGCCCCAGCATTTT.

The table lists this clone with a few counts. The gene calls are TRBV7-9 and TRBJ1-1; D ambiguous. This CDR3 contains 15 residues. Germline CDR1 SEHNR, CDR2 FQNEAQ (reference sequence). V shed 1 base and J shed 1 base, with 10 bases lying between them. The chain's CDR3 is CASSLGNGENTEAFF. In DNA, the CDR3 is TGTGCCAGCAGCTTAGGTAACGGAGAGAACACTGAAGCTTTCTTT.

V usage is TRBV7-6 and J usage is TRBJ2-1; D gene ambiguous. Germline CDR1 SGHVS, CDR2 FNYEAQ. There are 14 residues in the CDR3. V lost 1 base to trimming and J lost 5 bases, with 9 bases between them. The CDR3 protein is CASSLVSSNNEQFF. The DNA for the CDR3 is TGTGCCAGCAGCTTAGTTTCCAGCAACAATGAGCAGTTCTTC.

This clone has more than one count but fewer than ten. The chain carries TRBV18 and TRBJ2-3, with D tentatively TRBD1 (5 bases). The CDR3 consists of 13 residues. The V gene lost 2 bases and the J gene lost 6 bases, with 9 bases spanning the gap. Per the germline V gene, CDR1 is KGHSH and CDR2 is LQKENI. The CDR3 sequence: CASSPGARDTQYF. The CDR3 DNA reads as TGTGCCAGCTCACCAGGGGCGAGGGATACGCAGTATTTT.

This clone was detected only a few times. The chain employs TRBV15 and TRBJ2-5, with D hard to call. Trimming stripped 1 base from V and 7 bases from J, with 10 bases between. The CDR3 has 13 amino acids. In germline, CDR1 is LNHNV, CDR2 YYDKDF (reference sequence). CDR3 nucleotides: TGTGCCACCAGCAGAGCCATGATGGGGACCCAGTACTTC. Its protein product is CATSRAMMGTQYF.

This clone was detected only a few times. The V and J genes are TRBV10-2 and TRBJ1-2; D is undetermined. V lost 3 bases and J lost 2, with 4 bases in between. The germline gives CDR1 WSHSY, CDR2 SAAADI. This CDR3 has 12 amino acids. For the CDR3, the DNA is TGCGCCAGCAGTGACATGAACTATGGCTACACCTTC. Translated, it gives CASSDMNYGYTF.

The chain joins TRBV25-1 to TRBJ1-2; D is perhaps TRBD1 (5 bases). The V end was cut by 2 bases, the J end by 4 bases, with 5 bases between. Germline V gives CDR1 MGHDK, CDR2 SYGVNS. The CDR3 spans 12 residues. The CDR3 nucleotides are TGTGCCAGCAGTGAACAGGGCTATGGCTACACCTTC. Protein: CASSEQGYGYTF.

This clone was counted only a few times. This clone may be a read error of a much larger clone one base away. The chain has TRBV7-9 and TRBJ2-5; D call uncertain. The length of the CDR3 is 11 residues. V lost 1 base to trimming and J lost 7 bases, with 4 bases between them. Germline V gene sequence: CDR1 SEHNR, CDR2 FQNEAQ (reference sequence). The CDR3 is CASSLEGTQYF. The CDR3 bases are TGTGCCAGCAGCTTAGAGGGGACCCAGTACTTC.

This clone was found many times. The chain has TRBV14 and TRBJ2-3; D not certain. The CDR3 runs to 12 residues. CDR1 SGHDN and CDR2 FVKESK come from the germline V gene. Trimming took 2 bases from V and 8 from J, leaving 8 bases between them. CDR3 loop: CASSQWSGTQYF. DNA of the CDR3: TGTGCCAGCAGCCAATGGTCCGGTACGCAGTATTTT.

About this clone itself: An end of the junction differs from the germline gene, which may be a read error. This chain links TRBV7-7 with TRBJ2-5; 11 bases match TRBD2. The CDR3 sequence is 14 residues long. CDR1 is SSHAT, CDR2 FNYEAQ, per germline (reference sequence). CDR3 DNA sequence: TGTGCTAGCAGCTTCACTAGCGGGGGAGAGACCCAGTACTTC. Amino acids: CASSFTSGGETQYF.

This sequence joins TRBV2 and TRBJ2-1, with TRBD2 identical over 9 bases. V shed 8 bases and J 8 bases; nucleotides not matched to a gene: 7. The CDR3 runs 13 residues. Germline assignment: CDR1 SNHLY and CDR2 FYNNEI. The CDR3 loop reads CASAPGLAYEQFF. In DNA form, the CDR3 reads TGTGCCAGCGCACCGGGACTAGCCTATGAGCAGTTCTTC.

The rearrangement links TRBV7-8 to TRBJ2-7; possibly TRBD2 for D (6 bases). Trimming stripped 0 bases from V and 4 bases from J, with 16 bases between. The CDR3 spans 16 residues. Germline CDR1 reads SGHVS; CDR2 reads FQNEAQ. The CDR3 region has the DNA TGTGCCAGCAGCTTAGCGCCCGGGCTGGGGAGGTACGAGCAGTACTTC. It encodes CASSLAPGLGRYEQYF.

This clone was seen a few times. V gene TRBV19 combines with J gene TRBJ1-4; D is unclear. This CDR3 is 14 amino acids long. V lost 9 bases and J lost 5, with 16 bases in between. CDR1 is LNHDA, CDR2 SQIVND, per germline (reference sequence). The CDR3 DNA follows: TGTGCCAGCCACTCGTCCCGCCTCAATGAAAAACTGTTTTTT. Its protein product is CASHSSRLNEKLFF.

The CDR3 coding sequence is TGTGCCAGCAGCATAAGACAGGAAGAGACCCAGTACTTC. It is translated as CASSIRQEETQYF. This chain connects TRBV5-5 to TRBJ2-5; tentatively, D is TRBD1 (6 bases). The CDR3 length is 13 residues. V lost 4 bases to trimming and J lost 3 bases, with 10 bases between them. Germline CDR1 reads SGHKS; CDR2 reads YYEKEE (reference sequence). Based on the CDR3 plus reference TRBV5-5 and TRBJ2-5, the full variable domain is DAGVTQSPTHLIKTRGQQVTLRCSPISGHKSVSWYQQVLGQGPQFIFQYYEKEERGRGNFPDRFSARQFPNYSSELNVNALLLGDSALYLCASSIRQEETQYFGPGTRLLVL.

The chain joins TRBV27 to TRBJ2-7; unclear D gene. The CDR3 totals 15 residues. Trimming pared 0 bases from V and 2 bases from J, leaving 11 bases between. The germline V gene encodes CDR1 MNHEY and CDR2 SMNVEV (reference sequence). The CDR3 nucleotides read TGTGCCAGCAGTTTATCTTTCGGAGTCGCCTACGAGCAGTACTTC. Its translation is CASSLSFGVAYEQYF.

This clone was counted only a few times. The chain links TRBV5-4 to TRBJ2-7, with D possibly being TRBD2 (6 bases). The CDR3 covers 14 residues. Germline lookup yields CDR1 SGHNT and CDR2 YYREEE (reference sequence). V lost 9 bases to trimming and J lost 7 bases, with 23 bases between them. The CDR3: CATKAGRTVVEQYF. In DNA, the CDR3 is TGTGCCACCAAGGCCGGGAGAACGGTCGTGGAGCAGTACTTC.

The chain employs TRBV2 and TRBJ1-2; D is possibly TRBD1 (5 bases). CDR3 size: 12 residues. Germline CDR1 and CDR2: SNHLY and FYNNEI. Between the trimmed V and J ends, which lost 0 bases and 14 bases, there was a span of 13 bases. The chain's CDR3 is CASSEAPGRRTF. The CDR3 DNA reads as TGTGCCAGCAGTGAAGCGCCAGGGCGCAGAACCTTC.

This clone has just a few counts. The chain has TRBV19 and TRBJ2-7; D possibly uses TRBD1 or TRBD2 (5 bases each). This CDR3 spans 13 amino acids. Germline CDR1 and CDR2: LNHDA and SQIVND (reference sequence). Trimming left V 8 bases short and J 3 bases short, with 14 bases between. The CDR3 here is CASRVGVGYEQYF. The CDR3 nucleotides read TGTGCCAGTCGAGTGGGGGTAGGCTACGAGCAGTACTTC.

The V and J genes are TRBV7-6 and TRBJ2-1; D is ambiguous. This CDR3 comprises 13 residues. Germline values: CDR1 SGHVS, CDR2 FNYEAQ. Trimming removed 5 bases at V and 6 bases at J, with 11 bases between. DNA of the CDR3: TGTGCCAGCAGCCTAACAGCTACCAATGAGCAGTTCTTC. Protein: CASSLTATNEQFF.

This clone was seen a handful of times. This sequence joins TRBV2 and TRBJ2-1; D ambiguous. Germline V gene lookup returns CDR1 SNHLY and CDR2 FYNNEI. The CDR3 sequence is 13 residues long. The V and J ends lost 4 bases and 4 bases respectively, with 8 bases between them. The CDR3 DNA reads TGTGCCAGCAGTGTGAGGCTTTACAATGAGCAGTTCTTC. Translating gives CASSVRLYNEQFF.